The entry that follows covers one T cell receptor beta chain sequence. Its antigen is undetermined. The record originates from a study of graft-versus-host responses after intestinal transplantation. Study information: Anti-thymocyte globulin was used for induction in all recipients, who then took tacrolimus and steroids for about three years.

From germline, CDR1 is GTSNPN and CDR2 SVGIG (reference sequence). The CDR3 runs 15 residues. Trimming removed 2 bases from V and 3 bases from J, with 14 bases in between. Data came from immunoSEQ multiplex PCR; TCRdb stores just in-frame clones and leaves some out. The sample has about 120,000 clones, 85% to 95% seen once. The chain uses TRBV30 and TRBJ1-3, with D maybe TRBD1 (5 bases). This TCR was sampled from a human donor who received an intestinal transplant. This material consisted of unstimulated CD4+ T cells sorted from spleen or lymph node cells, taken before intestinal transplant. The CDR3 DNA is TGTGCCTGGAGTCGAACAGAGGGGTTTGGAAACACCATATATTTT. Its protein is CAWSRTEGFGNTIYF.